This T cell receptor (beta chain) was observed in a study of blood T cell repertoires in COVID-19. Across the whole study: Samples came from the United States, Italy and Spain, spanning acute and convalescent COVID-19. T cells, B-cell-depleted T cells, or PBMCs supplied cDNA or gDNA.

Per the germline V gene, CDR1 is LNHNV and CDR2 is YYDKDF (reference sequence). This CDR3 region has 15 residues. Germline trimming cut 4 bases from V and 3 bases from J; bases unmatched to any gene: 6. Residents of 24 US areas, aged about 18 to 100 years, made up the participants. The authors' processing: Amplification with reference gene primers provided the estimates of nucleated cell counts. Method: immunoSEQ multiplex PCR; TCRdb's copy keeps in-frame clones and lacks some. V and J calls and clone size are given by that table; D and trimming were obtained from the DNA. The table records 120,000 to 150,000 clones, around 83% of them present only once.

The rearrangement joins TRBV15 to TRBJ2-5, with TRBD2 identical over 9 bases. The sample taken for sequencing was PBMCs or T cells enriched from blood (not recorded which). The TCR was taken from a woman aged 50 to 65 who had been exposed to COVID-19. The CDR3 loop is CATSKLAGVEETQYF. CDR3 DNA sequence: TGTGCCACCAGCAAATTAGCGGGAGTAGAAGAGACCCAGTACTTC.